The 17 T cell receptor beta chains reported below all come from one sample, sequenced in a study of blood T cells in healthy people across ages. Primed by a sample-barcoded 5' primer and a J-beta primer mix, a second PCR proceeded for 7 to 11 cycles. One entry per CDR3 protein, called by TCRdb with MiXCR from the 5' RACE reads. The data contain around 800,000 distinct CDR3 sequences, less than 70% of them singletons. The sequenced material came from blood. These receptors all stem from a man of 80 years or more in good health.

The V gene is TRBV6-5, the J gene TRBJ2-3; 8 bases map to TRBD2. This CDR3 has 13 amino acids. Losses at the gene ends were 6 bases for V and 14 bases for J; bases not matched to a gene: 13. Germline CDR1 and CDR2: MNHEY and SVGAGI. The DNA for the CDR3 is TGTGCCAGCAGCCTCGACAGCGGGAGATACGCGTATTTT. It translates to CASSLDSGRYAYF.

This clonotype was seen only a few times. This sequence joins TRBV6-2 or TRBV6-3 and TRBJ2-1, with 12 positions matching TRBD2. The CDR3 spans 13 residues. The V gene end was trimmed by 7 bases and the J gene end by 6 bases; junction bases not matched to a gene: 1. Germline CDR1 and CDR2: MNHEY and SVGEGT. Here the CDR3 reads CASKLAGGNEQFF. Here the CDR3 DNA reads TGTGCCAGCAAACTAGCGGGAGGCAATGAGCAGTTCTTC.

The chain employs TRBV3-1 and TRBJ1-6; D remains unclear. CDR1 LGHDT and CDR2 YNNKEL come from the germline V gene (reference sequence). The V and J ends lost 1 base and 11 bases respectively, with 9 bases between them. The CDR3 runs to 13 residues. The CDR3 sequence is CASSQGPQPPLHF. CDR3 coding DNA: TGTGCCAGCAGCCAAGGGCCCCAACCACCCCTCCACTTT.

The chain carries TRBV27 and TRBJ1-2; D is ambiguous. Deletions cut 5 bases from V and 5 bases from J, with 9 bases between. The CDR3 loop spans 12 amino acids. The V gene's germline CDR1 is MNHEY and CDR2 SMNVEV (reference sequence). The CDR3 DNA sequence: TGTGCCAGCAGTACCGGGTGGTATGGCTACACCTTC. This translates into CASSTGWYGYTF.

This clonotype was seen more than once but under ten times. This CDR3 is CASSQGLAGYSYNEQFF. For the CDR3, the DNA is TGTGCCAGCAGCCAGGGACTAGCGGGGTACTCCTACAATGAGCAGTTCTTC. The chain is built from TRBV14 and TRBJ2-1; 13 bases match TRBD2. The V segment lost 3 bases and the J segment 0 bases; nucleotides outside the gene matches: 2. This CDR3 is 17 amino acids long. Germline V gene data show CDR1 as SGHDN and CDR2 as FVKESK.

V is TRBV2 and J is TRBJ2-3; TRBD2 aligns across 7 bases. V was pared by 7 bases and J by 1 base, with 8 bases of the junction left unmatched. This CDR3 is built from 15 residues. Germline V gene data show CDR1 as SNHLY and CDR2 as FYNNEI. The CDR3 protein is CASTQGRGGTDTQYF. The CDR3, as DNA: TGTGCCAGCACTCAAGGGAGGGGTGGCACAGATACGCAGTATTTT.

The rearrangement joins TRBV7-2 to TRBJ2-4, with TRBD1 matching 8 bases. Germline CDR1 and CDR2: SGHTA and FQGNSA. The CDR3 length is 14 residues. The trim removed 3 bases at V and 6 bases at J, leaving 4 bases unmatched. This chain's CDR3 is CASSFGTGGNIQYF. CDR3 sequence (DNA): TGTGCCAGCAGCTTTGGAACAGGGGGAAACATTCAGTACTTC. Full variable domain (missing parts from reference TRBV7-2 and TRBJ2-4): GAGVSQSPSNKVTEKGKDVELRCDPISGHTALYWYRQSLGQGLEFLIYFQGNSAPDKSGLPSDRFSAERTGGSVSTLTIQRTQQEDSAVYLCASSFGTGGNIQYFGAGTRLSVL.

The chain couples TRBV9 to TRBJ2-5, with 11 positions matching TRBD2. Germline lookup yields CDR1 SGDLS and CDR2 YYNGEE. The CDR3 consists of 15 residues. J lost 4 bases, V lost 0 bases, and 2 bases had no gene match. Here the CDR3 reads CASSVALAGGETQYF. DNA for the CDR3: TGTGCCAGCAGCGTAGCGCTAGCGGGAGGAGAGACCCAGTACTTC. The full variable domain, in which reference TRBV9 and TRBJ2-5 provide the parts outside the CDR3, is DSGVTQTPKHLITATGQRVTLRCSPRSGDLSVYWYQQSLDQGLQFLIQYYNGEERAKGNILERFSAQQFPDLHSELNLSSLELGDSALYFCASSVALAGGETQYFGPGTRLLVL.

The chain employs TRBV18 and TRBJ2-1; D unclear. Germline CDR1 KGHSH, CDR2 LQKENI. V was shortened by 1 base and J by 0 bases, with 10 bases between the two germline ends. This CDR3 spans 16 amino acids. The CDR3 DNA is TGTGCCAGCTCACCACGGGTCAAGGTCTCCTACAATGAGCAGTTCTTC. This sequence encodes CASSPRVKVSYNEQFF.

This clonotype was detected only a few times. The rearrangement links TRBV29-1 to TRBJ2-4, with TRBD2 matching 8 bases. The CDR3 is made up of 14 amino acids. CDR1 and CDR2 from the germline V gene are SQVTM and ANQGSEA. J lost 0 bases, V lost 4 bases, and 2 bases had no gene match. For the CDR3, the DNA is TGCAGCGTTGGAGCGGGAGTAGCCAAAAACATTCAGTACTTC. Protein product: CSVGAGVAKNIQYF.

The chain is built from TRBV7-3 and TRBJ2-3; the D gene is possibly TRBD2 (6 bases). V was trimmed by 1 base and J by 6 bases, leaving 14 bases between them. CDR1 SGHTA and CDR2 FQGTGA come from the germline V gene. This CDR3 is 15 amino acids long. CDR3 sequence: CASSLSPGELDTQYF. The CDR3 region has the DNA TGTGCCAGCAGCTTAAGTCCGGGAGAACTGGATACGCAGTATTTT.

This clonotype was seen a few times. CDR3 sequence reads: CATGTGVPMNTEAFF. In nucleotides, the CDR3 is TGTGCCACGGGGACAGGGGTCCCCATGAACACTGAAGCTTTCTTT. The genes are TRBV18 and TRBJ1-1; 10 nucleotides align to TRBD1. Looked up from germline, CDR1 is KGHSH and CDR2 is LQKENI. This CDR3 region has 15 residues. The V gene end was trimmed by 10 bases and the J gene end by 0 bases; junction bases not matched to a gene: 8.

The V call is TRBV29-1, the J call TRBJ2-1; 11 bases are shared with TRBD2. This CDR3 has 14 amino acids. CDR1 and CDR2 from the germline V gene are SQVTM and ANQGSEA. V shed 7 bases and J 8 bases; nucleotides not matched to a gene: 10. The CDR3 sequence is CSAPLAGGTYEQFF. The CDR3, as DNA: TGCAGCGCCCCTCTAGCGGGAGGAACGTATGAGCAGTTCTTC.

The chain is built from TRBV20-1 and TRBJ2-7; the D gene is possibly TRBD1 (5 bases). The CDR3 length is 13 residues. The ends were cut back, 4 bases at V and 2 bases at J, with 12 bases in the middle. Germline lookup yields CDR1 DFQATT and CDR2 SNEGSKA (reference sequence). CDR3 residues: CSANQQEPYEQYF. Here the CDR3 DNA reads TGCAGTGCTAACCAACAGGAGCCCTACGAGCAGTACTTC.

The J gene is TRBJ2-2, the V gene TRBV24-1; D uncertain. V was shortened by 8 bases and J by 8 bases, with 14 bases between the two germline ends. The CDR3 length is 13 residues. CDR1 is KGHDR, CDR2 SFDVKD, per germline. The CDR3 reads CATMETFDGELFF. Here the CDR3 DNA reads TGTGCCACCATGGAGACTTTTGATGGGGAGCTGTTTTTT.

The DNA for the CDR3 is TGTGCCAGCCGCGGCCGGGACAGGAGCGTCTATGGCTACACCTTC. Protein sequence: CASRGRDRSVYGYTF. This sequence joins TRBV6-5 and TRBJ1-2, with 8 bases lining up with TRBD1. V shed 8 bases, J shed 4 bases, and the junction held 12 bases outside the gene matches. The V gene's germline CDR1 is MNHEY and CDR2 SVGAGI. The CDR3 runs to 15 residues.

The gene calls are TRBV15 and TRBJ2-7; TRBD2 agrees at 7 bases. The CDR3 sequence is 13 residues long. Germline values: CDR1 LNHNV, CDR2 YYDKDF (reference sequence). Germline trimming cut 8 bases from V and 7 bases from J; bases unmatched to any gene: 11. CDR3 residues: CATGRVAGEEQYF. The CDR3 bases are TGTGCCACCGGCCGAGTGGCGGGAGAAGAGCAGTACTTC.